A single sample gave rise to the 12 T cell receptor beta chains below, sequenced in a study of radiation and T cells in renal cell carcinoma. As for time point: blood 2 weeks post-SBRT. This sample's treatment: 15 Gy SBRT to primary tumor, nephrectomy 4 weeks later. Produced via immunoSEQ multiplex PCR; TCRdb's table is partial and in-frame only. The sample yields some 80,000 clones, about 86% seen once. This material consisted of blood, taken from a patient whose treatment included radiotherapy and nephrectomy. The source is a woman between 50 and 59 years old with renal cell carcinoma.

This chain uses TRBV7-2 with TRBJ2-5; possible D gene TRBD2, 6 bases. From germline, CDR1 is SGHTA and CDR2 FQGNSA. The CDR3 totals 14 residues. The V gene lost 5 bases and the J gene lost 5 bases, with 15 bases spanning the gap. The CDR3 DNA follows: TGTGCCAGCAGCCCGTCCGGGGGTAGGGAGACCCAGTACTTC. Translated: CASSPSGGRETQYF.

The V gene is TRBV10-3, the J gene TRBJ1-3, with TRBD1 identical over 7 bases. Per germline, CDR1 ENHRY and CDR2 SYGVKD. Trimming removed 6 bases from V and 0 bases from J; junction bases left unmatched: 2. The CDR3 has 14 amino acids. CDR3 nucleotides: TGTGCCATCAGCGGGACAGTCTCTGGAAACACCATATATTTT. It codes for CAISGTVSGNTIYF.

CDR3 DNA sequence: TGTGCCAGCAGCTTGGGCCTTTTGGGGGAAGAGACCCAGTACTTC. Protein sequence: CASSLGLLGEETQYF. V gene TRBV5-6 combines with J gene TRBJ2-5; D possibly uses TRBD1 or TRBD2 (5 bases each). Germline CDR1 reads SGHDT; CDR2 reads YYEEEE. CDR3 size: 15 residues. The V end lost 0 bases, the J end lost 3 bases, and 12 bases lay between the germline ends.

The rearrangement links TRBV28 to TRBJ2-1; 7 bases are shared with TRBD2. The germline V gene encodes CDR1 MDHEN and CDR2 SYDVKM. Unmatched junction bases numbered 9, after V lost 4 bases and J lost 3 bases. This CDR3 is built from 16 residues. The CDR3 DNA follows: TGTGCCAGCAGTTCCGCGAGCGGGACGGGCTACAATGAGCAGTTCTTC. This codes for CASSSASGTGYNEQFF.

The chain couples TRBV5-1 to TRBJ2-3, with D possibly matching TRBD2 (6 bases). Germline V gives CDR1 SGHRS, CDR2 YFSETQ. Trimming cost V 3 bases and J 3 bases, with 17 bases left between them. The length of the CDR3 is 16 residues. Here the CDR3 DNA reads TGCGCCAGCAGCTCGAACTTGGGGCGGGATACAGATACGCAGTATTTT. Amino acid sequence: CASSSNLGRDTDTQYF.

As DNA, the CDR3 is TGTGCCAGCTCACCACTGGGTGAGGCAGGGAAAGAGACCCAGTACTTC. The encoded protein is CASSPLGEAGKETQYF. J is TRBJ2-5 and V is TRBV18; perhaps TRBD1 as D (5 bases). V was shortened by 1 base and J by 3 bases, with 15 bases between the two germline ends. The CDR3 sequence is 16 residues long. Per the germline V gene, CDR1 is KGHSH and CDR2 is LQKENI.

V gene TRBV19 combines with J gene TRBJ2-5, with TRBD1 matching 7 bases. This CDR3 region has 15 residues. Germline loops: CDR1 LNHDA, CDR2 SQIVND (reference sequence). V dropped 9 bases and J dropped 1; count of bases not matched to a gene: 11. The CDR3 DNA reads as TGTGCCAGCCTACCCCGGGGACAGCCCCAAGAGACCCAGTACTTC. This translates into CASLPRGQPQETQYF.

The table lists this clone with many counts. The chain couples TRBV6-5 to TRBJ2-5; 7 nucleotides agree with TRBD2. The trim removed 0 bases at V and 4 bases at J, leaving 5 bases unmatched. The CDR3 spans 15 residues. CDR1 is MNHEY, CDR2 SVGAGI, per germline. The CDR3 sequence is CASSYSTSFGETQYF. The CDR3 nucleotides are TGTGCCAGCAGTTACTCGACTAGCTTTGGAGAGACCCAGTACTTC.

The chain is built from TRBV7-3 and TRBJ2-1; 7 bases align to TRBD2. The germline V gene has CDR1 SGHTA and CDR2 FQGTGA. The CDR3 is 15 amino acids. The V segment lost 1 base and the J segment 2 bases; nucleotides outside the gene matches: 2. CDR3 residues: CASSLSGSTYNEQFF. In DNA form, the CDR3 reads TGTGCCAGCAGCTTAAGCGGGAGCACCTACAATGAGCAGTTCTTC.

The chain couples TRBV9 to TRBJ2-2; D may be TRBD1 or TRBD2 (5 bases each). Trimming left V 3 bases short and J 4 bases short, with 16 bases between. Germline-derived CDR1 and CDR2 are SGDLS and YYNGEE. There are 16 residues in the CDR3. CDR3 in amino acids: CASSAQGRELTGELFF. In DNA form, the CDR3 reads TGTGCCAGCAGCGCGCAGGGCCGGGAACTCACCGGGGAGCTGTTTTTT.

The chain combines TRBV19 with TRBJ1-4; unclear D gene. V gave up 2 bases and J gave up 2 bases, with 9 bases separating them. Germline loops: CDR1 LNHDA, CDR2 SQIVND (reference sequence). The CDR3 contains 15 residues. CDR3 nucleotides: TGTGCCAGTAGTATACAGTCCGCCACTAATGAAAAACTGTTTTTT. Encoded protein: CASSIQSATNEKLFF.

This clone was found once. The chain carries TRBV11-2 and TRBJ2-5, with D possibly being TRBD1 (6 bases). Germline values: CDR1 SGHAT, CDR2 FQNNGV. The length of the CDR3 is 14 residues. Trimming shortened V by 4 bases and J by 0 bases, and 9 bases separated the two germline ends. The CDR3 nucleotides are TGTGCCAGCAGCTCCAGGGGCTACCAAGAGACCCAGTACTTC. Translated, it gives CASSSRGYQETQYF.